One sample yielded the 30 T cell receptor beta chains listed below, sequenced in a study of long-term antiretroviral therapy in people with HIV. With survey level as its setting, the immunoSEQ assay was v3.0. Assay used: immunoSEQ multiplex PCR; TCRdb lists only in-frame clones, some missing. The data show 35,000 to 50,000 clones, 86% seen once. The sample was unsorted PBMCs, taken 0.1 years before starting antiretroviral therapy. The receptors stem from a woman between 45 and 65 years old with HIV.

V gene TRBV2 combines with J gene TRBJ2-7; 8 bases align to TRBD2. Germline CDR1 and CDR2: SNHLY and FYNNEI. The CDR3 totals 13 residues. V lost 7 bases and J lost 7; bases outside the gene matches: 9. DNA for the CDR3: TGTGCCAGCATTACGGGGGGGCTGCAAGAGCAGTACTTC. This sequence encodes CASITGGLQEQYF. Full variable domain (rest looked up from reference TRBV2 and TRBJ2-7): EPEVTQTPSHQVTQMGQEVILRCVPISNHLYFYWYRQILGQKVEFLVSFYNNEISEKSEIFDDQFSVERPDGSNFTLKIRSTKLEDSAMYFCASITGGLQEQYFGPGTRLTVT.

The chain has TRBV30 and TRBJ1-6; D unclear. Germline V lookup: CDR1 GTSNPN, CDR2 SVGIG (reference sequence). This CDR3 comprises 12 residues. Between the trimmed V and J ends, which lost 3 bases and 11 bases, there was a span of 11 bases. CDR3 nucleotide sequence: TGTGCCTGGAGCCCAAAGGTGGCACCCCTCCACTTT. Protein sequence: CAWSPKVAPLHF.

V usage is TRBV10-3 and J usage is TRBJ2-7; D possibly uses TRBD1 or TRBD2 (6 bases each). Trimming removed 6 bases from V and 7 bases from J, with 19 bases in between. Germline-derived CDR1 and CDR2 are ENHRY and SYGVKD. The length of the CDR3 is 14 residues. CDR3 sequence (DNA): TGTGCCATCAGGGCAAAGGGGGGACTCGGAGAGCAGTACTTC. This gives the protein CAIRAKGGLGEQYF.

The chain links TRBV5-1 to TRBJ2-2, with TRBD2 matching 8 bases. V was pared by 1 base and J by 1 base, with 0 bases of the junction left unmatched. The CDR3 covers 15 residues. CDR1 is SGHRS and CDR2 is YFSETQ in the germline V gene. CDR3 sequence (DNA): TGCGCCAGCAGCTTGAGCGGGGGGAACACCGGGGAGCTGTTTTTT. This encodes CASSLSGGNTGELFF.

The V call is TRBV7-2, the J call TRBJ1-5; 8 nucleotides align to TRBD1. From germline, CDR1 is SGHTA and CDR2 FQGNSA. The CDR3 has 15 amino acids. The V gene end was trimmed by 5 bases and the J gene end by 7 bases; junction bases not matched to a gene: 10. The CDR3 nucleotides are TGTGCCAGCAGCCGGACAGGGATAAAGGAGCAGCCCCAGCATTTT. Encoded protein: CASSRTGIKEQPQHF.

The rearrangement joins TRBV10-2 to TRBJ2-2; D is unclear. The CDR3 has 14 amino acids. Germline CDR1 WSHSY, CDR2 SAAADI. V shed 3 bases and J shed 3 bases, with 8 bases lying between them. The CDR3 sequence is CASSDQVDTGELFF. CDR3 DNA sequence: TGCGCCAGCAGTGATCAGGTGGACACCGGGGAGCTGTTTTTT.

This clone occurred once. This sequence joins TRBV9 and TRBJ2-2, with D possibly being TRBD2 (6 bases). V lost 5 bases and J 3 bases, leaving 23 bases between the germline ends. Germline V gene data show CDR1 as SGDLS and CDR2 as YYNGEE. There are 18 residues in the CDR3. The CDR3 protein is CASSDSGFQGLYTGELFF. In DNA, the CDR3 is TGTGCCAGCAGTGATAGCGGTTTTCAGGGATTATACACCGGGGAGCTGTTTTTT.

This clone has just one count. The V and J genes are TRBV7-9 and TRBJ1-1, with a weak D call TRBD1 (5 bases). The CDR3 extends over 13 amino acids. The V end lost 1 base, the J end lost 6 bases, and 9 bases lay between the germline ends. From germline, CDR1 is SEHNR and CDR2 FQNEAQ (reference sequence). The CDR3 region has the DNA TGTGCCAGCAGCTTAGGGGGGTGGGCTGAAGCTTTCTTT. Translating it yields CASSLGGWAEAFF.

CDR3 in DNA: TGTGCCAGCAGCTTGTCGGCGTCGGGACTTACGGCCCAGCATTTT. Protein: CASSLSASGLTAQHF. The V gene is TRBV5-6, the J gene TRBJ1-5; TRBD1 is a possible D gene (5 bases). The CDR3 totals 15 residues. The ends were cut back, 1 base at V and 11 bases at J, with 19 bases in the middle. Germline V gene data show CDR1 as SGHDT and CDR2 as YYEEEE.

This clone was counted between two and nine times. The CDR3 DNA reads TGTGCCAGTAGTATAAGGAGGAAGGCTCCCTATGGCTACACCTTC. This encodes CASSIRRKAPYGYTF. V gene TRBV19 combines with J gene TRBJ1-2; D gene unclear. This CDR3 contains 15 residues. Trimming took 2 bases from V and 4 from J, leaving 14 bases between them. Germline lookup yields CDR1 LNHDA and CDR2 SQIVND (reference sequence).

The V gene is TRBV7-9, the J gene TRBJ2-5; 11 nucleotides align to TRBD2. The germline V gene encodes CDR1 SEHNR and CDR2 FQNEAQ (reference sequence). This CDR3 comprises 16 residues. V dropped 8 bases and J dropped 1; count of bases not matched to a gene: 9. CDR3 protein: CASAPLAGGVQETQYF. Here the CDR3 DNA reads TGTGCCAGCGCTCCCTTAGCGGGGGGGGTCCAAGAGACCCAGTACTTC.

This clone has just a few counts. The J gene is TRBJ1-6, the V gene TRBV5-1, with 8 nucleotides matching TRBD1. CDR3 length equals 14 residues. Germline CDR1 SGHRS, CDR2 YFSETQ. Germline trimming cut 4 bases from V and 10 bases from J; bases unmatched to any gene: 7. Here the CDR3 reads CASSRGQGGSPLHF. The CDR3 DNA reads TGCGCCAGCAGCCGCGGACAGGGAGGATCACCCCTCCACTTT.

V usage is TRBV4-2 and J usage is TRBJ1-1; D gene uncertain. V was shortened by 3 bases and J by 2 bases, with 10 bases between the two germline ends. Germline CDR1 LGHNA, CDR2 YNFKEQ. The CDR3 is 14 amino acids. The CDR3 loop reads CASSHKEGNTEAFF. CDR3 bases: TGTGCCAGCAGCCACAAAGAGGGCAACACTGAAGCTTTCTTT.

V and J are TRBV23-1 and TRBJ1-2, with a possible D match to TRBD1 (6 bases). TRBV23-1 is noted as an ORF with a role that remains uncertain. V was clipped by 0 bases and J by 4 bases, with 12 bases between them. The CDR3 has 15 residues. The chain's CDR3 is CASSQSPGVSYGYTF. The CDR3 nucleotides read TGCGCCAGCAGTCAATCGCCAGGGGTGAGCTATGGCTACACCTTC.

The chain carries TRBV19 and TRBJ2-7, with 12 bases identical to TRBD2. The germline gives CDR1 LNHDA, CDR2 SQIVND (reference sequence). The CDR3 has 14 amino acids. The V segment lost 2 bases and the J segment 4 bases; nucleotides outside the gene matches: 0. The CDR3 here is CASSILAGGYEQYF. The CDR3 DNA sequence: TGTGCCAGTAGTATACTAGCGGGGGGGTACGAGCAGTACTTC.

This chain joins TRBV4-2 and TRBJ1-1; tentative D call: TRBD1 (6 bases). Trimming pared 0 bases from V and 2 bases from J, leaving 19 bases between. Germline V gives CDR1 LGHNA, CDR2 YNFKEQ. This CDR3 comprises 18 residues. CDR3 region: CASSQEPVRGAANTEAFF. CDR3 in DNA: TGTGCCAGCAGCCAAGAGCCAGTGCGGGGGGCGGCCAACACTGAAGCTTTCTTT.

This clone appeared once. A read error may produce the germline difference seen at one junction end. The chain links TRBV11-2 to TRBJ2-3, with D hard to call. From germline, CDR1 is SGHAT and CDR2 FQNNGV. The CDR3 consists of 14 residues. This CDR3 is CASSTRQGTHTQYF. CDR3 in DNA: TGTGCCAGCAGCACCCGACAAGGCACACATACGCAGTATTTT.

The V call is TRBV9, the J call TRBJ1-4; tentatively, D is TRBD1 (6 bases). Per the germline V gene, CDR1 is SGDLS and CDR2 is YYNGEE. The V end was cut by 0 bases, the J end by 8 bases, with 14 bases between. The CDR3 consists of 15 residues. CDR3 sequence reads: CASSVAQGLGEKLFF. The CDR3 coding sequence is TGTGCCAGCAGCGTAGCTCAGGGGTTAGGCGAAAAACTGTTTTTT.

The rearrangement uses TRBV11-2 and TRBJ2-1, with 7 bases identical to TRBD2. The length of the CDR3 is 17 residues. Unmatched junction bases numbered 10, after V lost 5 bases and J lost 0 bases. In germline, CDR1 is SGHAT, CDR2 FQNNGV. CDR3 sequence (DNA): TGTGCCAGCAGCCTCTGGCTAGCGGCGAACTCCTACAATGAGCAGTTCTTC. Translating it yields CASSLWLAANSYNEQFF.

As DNA, the CDR3 is TGTGCCAGCTCAAGGGTTGTATACACTGAAGCTTTCTTT. Its protein is CASSRVVYTEAFF. The chain has TRBV18 and TRBJ1-1, with no clear D. This CDR3 region has 13 residues. Trimming cost V 5 bases and J 3 bases, with 10 bases left between them. Germline CDR1 is KGHSH and CDR2 is LQKENI.

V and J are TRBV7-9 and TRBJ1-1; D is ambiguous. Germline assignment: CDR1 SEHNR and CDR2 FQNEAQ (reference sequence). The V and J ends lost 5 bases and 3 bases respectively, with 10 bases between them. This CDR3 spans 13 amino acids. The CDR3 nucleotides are TGTGCCAGCAGCCTTGAGGAATACACTGAAGCTTTCTTT. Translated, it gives CASSLEEYTEAFF.

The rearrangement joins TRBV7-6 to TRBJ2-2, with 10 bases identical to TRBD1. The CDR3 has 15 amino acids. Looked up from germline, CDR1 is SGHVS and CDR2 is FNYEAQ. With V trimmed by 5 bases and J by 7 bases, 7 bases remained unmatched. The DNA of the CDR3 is TGTGCCAGCAGCCCCGGGACAGGGGAGAGCGGGGAGCTGTTTTTT. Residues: CASSPGTGESGELFF. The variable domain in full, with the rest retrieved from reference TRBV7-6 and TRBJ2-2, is GAGVSQSPRYKVTKRGQDVALRCDPISGHVSLYWYRQALGQGPEFLTYFNYEAQQDKSGLPNDRFSAERPEGSISTLTIQRTEQRDSAMYRCASSPGTGESGELFFGEGSRLTVL.

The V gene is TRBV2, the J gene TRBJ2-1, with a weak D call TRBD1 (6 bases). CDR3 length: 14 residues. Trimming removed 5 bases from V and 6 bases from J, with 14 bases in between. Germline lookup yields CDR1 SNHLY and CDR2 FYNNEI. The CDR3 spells CASSPRTGFNEQFF. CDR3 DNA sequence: TGTGCCAGCAGTCCCCGAACAGGGTTCAATGAGCAGTTCTTC.

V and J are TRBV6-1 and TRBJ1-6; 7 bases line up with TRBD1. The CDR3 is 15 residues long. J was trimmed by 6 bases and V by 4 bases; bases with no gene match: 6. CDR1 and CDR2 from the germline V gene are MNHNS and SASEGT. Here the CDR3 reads CASSVEDRANSPLHF. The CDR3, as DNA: TGTGCCAGCAGTGTGGAAGACAGGGCTAATTCACCCCTCCACTTT.

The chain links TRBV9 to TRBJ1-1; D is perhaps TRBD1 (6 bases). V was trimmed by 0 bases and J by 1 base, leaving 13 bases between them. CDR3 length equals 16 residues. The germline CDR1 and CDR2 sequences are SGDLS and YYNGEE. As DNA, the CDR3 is TGTGCCAGCAGCGTAGACGGGGGCAGGGCGAACACTGAAGCTTTCTTT. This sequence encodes CASSVDGGRANTEAFF.

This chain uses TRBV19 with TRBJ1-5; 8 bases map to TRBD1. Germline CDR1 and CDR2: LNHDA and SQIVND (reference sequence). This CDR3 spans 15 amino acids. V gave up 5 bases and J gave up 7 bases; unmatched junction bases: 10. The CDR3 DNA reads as TGTGCCAGTAGTGTAAATACAGGGGGAGGACAGCCCCAGCATTTT. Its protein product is CASSVNTGGGQPQHF.

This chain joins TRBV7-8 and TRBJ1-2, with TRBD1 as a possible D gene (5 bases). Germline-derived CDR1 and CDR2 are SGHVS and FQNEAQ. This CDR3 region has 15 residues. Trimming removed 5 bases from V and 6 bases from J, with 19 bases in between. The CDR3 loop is CASSRFEGIGDGYTF. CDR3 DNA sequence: TGTGCCAGCAGCCGCTTCGAGGGGATCGGCGATGGCTACACCTTC.

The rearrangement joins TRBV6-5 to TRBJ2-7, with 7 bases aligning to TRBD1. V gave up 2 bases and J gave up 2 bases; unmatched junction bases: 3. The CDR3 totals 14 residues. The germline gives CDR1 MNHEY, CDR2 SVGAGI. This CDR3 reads CASSYNRGTYEQYF. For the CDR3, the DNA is TGTGCCAGCAGTTACAACAGGGGAACCTACGAGCAGTACTTC.

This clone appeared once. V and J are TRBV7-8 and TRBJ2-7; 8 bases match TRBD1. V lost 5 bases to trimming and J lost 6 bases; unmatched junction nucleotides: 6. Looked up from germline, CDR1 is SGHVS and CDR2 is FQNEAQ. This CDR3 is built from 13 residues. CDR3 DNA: TGTGCCAGCAGCCAGGATCAGGGGGCCGAGCAGTACTTC. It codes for CASSQDQGAEQYF. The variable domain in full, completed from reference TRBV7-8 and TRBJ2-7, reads GAGVSQSPRYKVAKRGQDVALRCDPISGHVSLFWYQQALGQGPEFLTYFQNEAQLDKSGLPSDRFFAERPEGSVSTLKIQRTQQEDSAVYLCASSQDQGAEQYFGPGTRLTVT.

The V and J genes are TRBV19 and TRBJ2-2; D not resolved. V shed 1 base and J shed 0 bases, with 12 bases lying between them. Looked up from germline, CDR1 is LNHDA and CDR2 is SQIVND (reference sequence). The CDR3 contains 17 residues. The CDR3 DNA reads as TGTGCCAGTAGTATAGTAGTTCAAACCGCGAACACCGGGGAGCTGTTTTTT. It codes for CASSIVVQTANTGELFF.